The rows below give T cell receptor beta chains drawn from one sample of a study of cytomegalovirus exposure and HLA in healthy donors. Data came from immunoSEQ multiplex PCR; TCRdb stores just in-frame clones and leaves some out. The table has about 160,000 clones, about four fifths seen once. Sequencing was performed on PBMCs. The receptors here all came from a young man in good health and CMV-seropositive. CDR3s include the opening cysteine and the closing phenylalanine or tryptophan. The D gene is left open where the match is weak. Expanded clones get a size class; other rows say once, few or many, or leave the size out.

j_call | v_call | d_call | clone_size | cdr3_aa | cdr3_nt
TRBJ2-7 | TRBV29-1 | TRBD1 | - | CSVTTGDEQYF | TGCAGCGTGACGACAGGGGACGAGCAGTACTTC
TRBJ2-5 | TRBV29-1 | TRBD1 | - | CSVSTGGGETQYF | TGCAGCGTTTCGACAGGGGGTGGGGAGACCCAGTACTTC
TRBJ1-4 | TRBV6-6 | TRBD1 | - | CATETGQGEKLFF | TGTGCCACCGAGACAGGGCAGGGCGAAAAACTGTTTTTT
TRBJ1-2 | TRBV5-5 | TRBD1 | few | CASSPGIGQAGYGYTF | TGTGCCAGCAGTCCGGGTATCGGACAGGCCGGCTATGGCTACACCTTC
TRBJ2-3 | TRBV18 | - | - | CASSLRQGASTDTQYF | TGTGCCAGCTCACTCAGGCAGGGTGCTAGCACAGATACGCAGTATTTT
TRBJ2-7 | TRBV27 | - | once | CASSLGSFYEQYF | TGTGCCAGCAGTTTGGGGAGTTTCTACGAGCAGTACTTC
TRBJ2-5 | TRBV6-5 | - | few | CASSSSGTWDRRGQYF | TGTGCCAGCAGTTCCTCCGGGACCTGGGATCGGCGGGGCCAGTACTTC
TRBJ2-1 | TRBV18 | - | - | CASSPQSPQAGNEQFF | TGTGCCAGCTCACCGCAATCACCCCAGGCGGGGAATGAGCAGTTCTTC
TRBJ1-3 | TRBV7-6 | - | - | CASSLVGGSGNTIYF | TGTGCCAGCAGCTTAGTAGGAGGCTCTGGAAACACCATATATTTT
TRBJ2-5 | TRBV5-4 | TRBD1 | - | CASSLAGQGETQYF | TGTGCCAGCAGCTTGGCGGGACAGGGGGAGACCCAGTACTTC
TRBJ2-7 | TRBV10-3 | - | - | CAISDSRGSRPYEQYF | TGTGCCATCAGCGATTCGAGAGGTAGCAGACCCTACGAGCAGTACTTC
TRBJ2-1 | TRBV25-1 | - | - | CASSDTGRMVEQFF | TGTGCCAGCAGTGATACAGGGAGAATGGTTGAGCAGTTCTTC
TRBJ2-7 | TRBV7-8 | - | - | CASSSRWDEQYF | TGTGCCAGCAGCTCGCGGTGGGACGAGCAGTACTTC
TRBJ2-3 | TRBV5-1 | TRBD1 | - | CASSTGDTDTQYF | TGCGCCAGCAGCACAGGGGACACAGATACGCAGTATTTT
TRBJ2-4 | TRBV28 | TRBD1 | - | CASRRDRGLGQYF | TGTGCCAGCAGGCGGGACAGGGGGTTGGGTCAGTACTTC
TRBJ2-3 | TRBV27 | TRBD2 | - | CASRSPLGGRMVTQYF | TGTGCCAGCAGAAGCCCCCTGGGGGGGAGAATGGTTACGCAGTATTTT
TRBJ2-7 | TRBV11-2 | - | - | CASSPLQFSSYEQYF | TGTGCCAGCAGCCCCCTACAGTTCTCTTCCTACGAGCAGTACTTC
TRBJ2-1 | TRBV5-1 | - | - | CASSLGGSYNEQFF | TGCGCCAGCAGCTTGGGCGGCTCCTACAATGAGCAGTTCTTC
TRBJ2-7 | TRBV9 | - | - | CASSVGGGRTYEQYF | TGTGCCAGCAGCGTAGGTGGGGGCCGGACCTACGAGCAGTACTTC
TRBJ1-2 | TRBV5-4 | TRBD1 | - | CASRPYRDSSNYGYTF | TGTGCCAGCAGACCTTACCGGGACAGCTCTAACTATGGCTACACCTTC
TRBJ1-4 | TRBV18 | - | - | CASSTSGYPNEKLFF | TGTGCCAGCTCAACTTCAGGGTATCCTAATGAAAAACTGTTTTTT
TRBJ1-2 | TRBV30 | - | - | CAWSVGSGGYTF | TGTGCCTGGAGTGTTGGAAGCGGTGGCTACACCTTC
TRBJ2-1 | TRBV27 | TRBD1 | - | CASSRQGIGQFF | TGTGCCAGCAGTCGACAGGGGATCGGGCAGTTCTTC
TRBJ2-5 | TRBV13 | TRBD2 | - | CASSPRTSGKETQYF | TGTGCCAGCAGCCCCCGGACTAGCGGGAAAGAGACCCAGTACTTC
TRBJ2-5 | TRBV29-1 | TRBD2 | once | CSVLGGTSGGGQETQYF | TGCAGCGTCCTAGGAGGGACTAGCGGGGGAGGGCAAGAGACCCAGTACTTC
TRBJ2-7 | TRBV19 | TRBD1 | - | CASSVTGKAAEQYF | TGTGCCAGTAGTGTGACAGGGAAGGCGGCCGAGCAGTACTTC
TRBJ2-3 | TRBV7-2 | - | - | CASSFTLSYTDTQYF | TGTGCCAGCAGCTTCACGCTAAGCTACACAGATACGCAGTATTTT
TRBJ2-3 | TRBV19 | TRBD1 | once | CASRDRDRTDTQYF | TGTGCCAGTAGGGACAGGGACCGCACAGATACGCAGTATTTT
TRBJ1-1 | TRBV5-8 | TRBD1 | - | CASSLSRGVRNTEAFF | TGTGCCAGCAGCTTGTCCAGGGGGGTCAGGAACACTGAAGCTTTCTTT
TRBJ2-7 | TRBV5-1 | - | - | CASSFLRGNEQYF | TGCGCCAGCAGCTTCCTTCGGGGAAACGAGCAGTACTTC
TRBJ2-5 | TRBV6-5 | - | - | CASRRTSAETQYF | TGTGCCAGCAGAAGGACAAGCGCGGAGACCCAGTACTTC
TRBJ1-1 | TRBV10-3 | - | - | CAISESSAGRMNTEAFF | TGTGCCATCAGTGAGTCATCAGCGGGGAGAATGAACACTGAAGCTTTCTTT
TRBJ1-4 | TRBV7-9 | TRBD1 | - | CASSRDRVSEKLFF | TGTGCCAGCAGTCGTGACAGGGTGAGCGAAAAACTGTTTTTT
TRBJ1-4 | TRBV15 | TRBD1 | - | CATGQGASNEKLFF | TGTGCCACTGGACAGGGGGCATCTAATGAAAAACTGTTTTTT
TRBJ2-7 | TRBV5-4 | TRBD1 | once | CASSSIQGAPPYEQYF | TGTGCCAGCAGCTCCATACAGGGGGCCCCCCCCTACGAGCAGTACTTC
TRBJ1-1 | TRBV10-2 | - | - | CASSESMGVTEAFF | TGCGCCAGCAGTGAGTCGATGGGAGTCACTGAAGCTTTCTTT
TRBJ2-6 | TRBV27 | - | - | CASSSLHGRGASGANVLTF | TGTGCCAGCAGCTCTTTACACGGCAGGGGGGCCTCTGGGGCCAACGTCCTGACTTTC
TRBJ1-3 | TRBV13 | - | - | CASSFRGSGNTIYF | TGTGCCAGCAGCTTCAGGGGTTCTGGAAACACCATATATTTT
TRBJ2-1 | TRBV29-1 | TRBD1 | - | CSVEDIGDRDNNYEQFF | TGCAGCGTTGAAGACATTGGGGACAGGGATAACAATTATGAGCAGTTCTTC
TRBJ1-1 | TRBV28 | - | - | CASSPPFGDYFEAFF | TGTGCCAGCAGCCCTCCCTTCGGGGACTACTTTGAAGCTTTCTTT
TRBJ2-2 | TRBV4-3 | - | - | CASSQVLHWLVLFF | TGCGCCAGCAGCCAAGTGCTGCACTGGTTGGTCCTGTTTTTT
TRBJ2-1 | TRBV7-9 | TRBD2 | once | CASSPGLAGAYNEQFF | TGTGCCAGCAGCCCCGGACTAGCGGGGGCTTACAATGAGCAGTTCTTC
TRBJ1-5 | TRBV10-3 | - | - | CASSAGFSNQPQHF | TGTGCCAGCAGCGCAGGATTTAGCAATCAGCCCCAGCATTTT
TRBJ2-7 | TRBV6-1 | TRBD2 | few | CASSEIRPGTTIPYEQYF | TGTGCCAGCAGTGAGATAAGACCAGGGACTACTATTCCCTACGAGCAGTACTTC
TRBJ1-2 | TRBV9 | TRBD1 | - | CAIPRGPGGYTF | TGTGCCATTCCCAGGGGGCCCGGTGGCTACACCTTC
TRBJ2-1 | TRBV5-6 | TRBD2 | - | CASSVTSGRWGYNEQFF | TGTGCCAGCAGCGTAACTAGCGGGAGGTGGGGCTACAATGAGCAGTTCTTC
TRBJ1-4 | TRBV27 | TRBD1 | - | CASSFTTPWTGDELFF | TGTGCCAGCAGTTTCACCACCCCTTGGACAGGGGACGAACTGTTTTTT
TRBJ2-7 | TRBV10-3 | - | - | CAISDRTGPFYEQYF | TGTGCCATCAGTGATCGAACAGGGCCGTTCTACGAGCAGTACTTC
TRBJ1-1 | TRBV28 | TRBD1 | - | CASSVTGGNTEAFF | TGTGCCAGCAGTGTGACAGGGGGGAACACTGAAGCTTTCTTT
TRBJ1-5 | TRBV5-6 | - | - | CATRRGRGGAQHF | TGTGCCACCCGACGGGGTCGGGGGGGAGCCCAGCATTTT
TRBJ2-2 | TRBV7-3 | - | few | CASSLTGSGTGELFF | TGTGCCAGCAGCTTGACCGGCTCGGGGACCGGGGAGCTGTTTTTT
TRBJ1-3 | TRBV5-4 | - | - | CASSRKEQGSGNTIYF | TGTGCCAGCAGCCGTAAGGAACAGGGATCGGGAAACACCATATATTTT
TRBJ1-1 | TRBV5-1 | TRBD1 | - | CASSPLFRDRGLNTEAFF | TGCGCCAGCAGCCCTCTATTCCGGGACAGGGGGCTAAACACTGAAGCTTTCTTT
TRBJ2-3 | TRBV9 | TRBD2 | - | CASSVGGGKTDTQYF | TGTGCCAGCAGCGTAGGCGGGGGGAAAACAGATACGCAGTATTTT